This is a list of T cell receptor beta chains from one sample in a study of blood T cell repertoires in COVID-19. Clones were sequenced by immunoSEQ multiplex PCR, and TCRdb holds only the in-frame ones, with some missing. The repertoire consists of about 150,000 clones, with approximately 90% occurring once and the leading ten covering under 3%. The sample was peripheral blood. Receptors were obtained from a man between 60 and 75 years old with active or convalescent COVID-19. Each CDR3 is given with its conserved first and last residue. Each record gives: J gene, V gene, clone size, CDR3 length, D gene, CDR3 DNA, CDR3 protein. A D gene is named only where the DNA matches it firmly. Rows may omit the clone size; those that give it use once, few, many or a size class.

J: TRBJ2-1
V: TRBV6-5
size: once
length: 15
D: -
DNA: TGTGCCAGCAGGGGGGGACAGTTGTCCTACAATGAGCAGTTCTTC
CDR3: CASRGGQLSYNEQFF

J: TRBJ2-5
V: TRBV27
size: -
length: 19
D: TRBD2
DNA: TGTGCCAGCAGTTTAAGGGGGCTAGCGGGGGCCCAAAACGTGGAGACCCAGTACTTC
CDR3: CASSLRGLAGAQNVETQYF

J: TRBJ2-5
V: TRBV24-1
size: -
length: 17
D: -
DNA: TGTGCCACCAGTGACCCTCGGGGTAGCGCAGGGGTAGAGACCCAGTACTTC
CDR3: CATSDPRGSAGVETQYF

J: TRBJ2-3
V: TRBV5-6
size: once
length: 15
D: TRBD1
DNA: TGTGCCAGCAGCTTGACAGGGGTTGGGGGAGATACGCAGTATTTT
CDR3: CASSLTGVGGDTQYF

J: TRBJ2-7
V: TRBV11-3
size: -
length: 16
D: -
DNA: TGTGCCAGCAGCTTGGATTTGGACGACAGTGCCTACGAGCAGTACTTC
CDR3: CASSLDLDDSAYEQYF

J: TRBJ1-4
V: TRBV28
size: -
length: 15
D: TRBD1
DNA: TGTGCCAGCAGCATTACAGGGGCCCATAATGAAAAACTGTTTTTT
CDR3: CASSITGAHNEKLFF

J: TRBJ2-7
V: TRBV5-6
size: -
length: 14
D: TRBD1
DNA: TGTGCCAGCAGCGCGGACAGGGGGAGCTACGAGCAGTACTTC
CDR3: CASSADRGSYEQYF

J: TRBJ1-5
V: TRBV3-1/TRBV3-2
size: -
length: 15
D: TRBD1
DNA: TGTGCCAGCAGCCAAGCGGGACAGGGTAATCAGCCCCAGCATTTT
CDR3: CASSQAGQGNQPQHF

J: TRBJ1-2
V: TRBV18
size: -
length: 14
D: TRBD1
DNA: TGTGCCAGCTCACCGACAGGGGGATCTACTGACTACACCTTC
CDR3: CASSPTGGSTDYTF

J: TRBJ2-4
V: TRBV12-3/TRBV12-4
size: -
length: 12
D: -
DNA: TGTGCCAGCAGTTTACACGGGGACATTCAGTACTTC
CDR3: CASSLHGDIQYF

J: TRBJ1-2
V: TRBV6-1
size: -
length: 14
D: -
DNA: TGTGCCAGCAGCGAAGGTGTGGGGGGCTATGGCTACACCTTC
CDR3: CASSEGVGGYGYTF